Listed below are T cell receptor beta chains from one sample, sequenced in a study of shared clonotypes between healthy human individuals. This table comes from immunoSEQ multiplex PCR, and its TCRdb copy is limited to in-frame clones, with some not included. The profile shows about 470,000 clones, around 79% of them singletons. The sequenced sample consisted of PBMCs. These TCRs come from a middle-aged woman in good health. Some clones in this sample may be carry-over from other donors' samples. CDR3s include the opening cysteine and the closing phenylalanine or tryptophan. The D gene is left open where the match is weak. Only part of the rows carry a size: once, few, many, or a class if the clone is expanded.

size,D,J,V,DNA,CDR3
once,TRBD1,TRBJ2-7,TRBV6-1,TGTGCCAGCAGTGGACAGGGGGAGATTTACGAGCAGTACTTC,CASSGQGEIYEQYF
NA,NA,TRBJ2-7,TRBV4-1,TGCGCCAGCAGCCAAGAGAACAGCGGCAGGAGCGTGGTCTACGAGCAGTACTTC,CASSQENSGRSVVYEQYF
NA,TRBD1,TRBJ1-2,TRBV5-1,TGCGCCAGCAGCTTGGAAGGGGGCCTGGGAGGCTACACCTTC,CASSLEGGLGGYTF
once,TRBD2,TRBJ2-5,TRBV28,TGTGCCAGCAGCTTATTTAGCGGGAGGCGGGGAGAGACCCAGTACTTC,CASSLFSGRRGETQYF
once,NA,TRBJ2-2,TRBV10-2,TGCGCCAGCACCCCTCCCGCGAACACCGGGGAGCTGTTTTTT,CASTPPANTGELFF
NA,NA,TRBJ2-5,TRBV28,TGTGCCAGCAGTTTACTTGGGCAGGTCTTTGGAGAGACCCAGTACTTC,CASSLLGQVFGETQYF
NA,NA,TRBJ1-4,TRBV10-3,TGTGCCATCAGTGATCCCAGGGCCGATGGAGAAAAACTGTTTTTT,CAISDPRADGEKLFF
NA,NA,TRBJ2-7,TRBV6-5,TGTGCCAGCAGTTATAGACAGACATACTCCTACGAGCAGTACTTC,CASSYRQTYSYEQYF
many,NA,TRBJ2-1,TRBV5-6,TGTGCCAGCAGCTTCCGGCAGAACGCCTACAATGAGCAGTTCTTC,CASSFRQNAYNEQFF
NA,TRBD2,TRBJ2-7,TRBV28,TGTGCCAGCCGGACTAGCGGGTCCTACGAGCAGTACTTC,CASRTSGSYEQYF
NA,NA,TRBJ1-5,TRBV11-2,TGTGCCAGCAGCTTAGGGGGGCGTAGCAATCAGCCCCAGCATTTT,CASSLGGRSNQPQHF
once,NA,TRBJ2-3,TRBV4-3,TGCGCCAGCAGCCAACAAAGGGTAGGGGGAGGGCCATTTGGAGATACGCAGTATTTT,CASSQQRVGGGPFGDTQYF
NA,NA,TRBJ2-2,TRBV5-1,TGCGCCAGCAGCTTGGAGGTAGACGGGGAGCTGTTTTTT,CASSLEVDGELFF
NA,NA,TRBJ2-3,TRBV5-1,TGCGCCAGCAGCTTCTTTGGGGGAGACGCAGATACGCAGTATTTT,CASSFFGGDADTQYF
NA,TRBD2,TRBJ2-7,TRBV7-2,TGTGCCAGCAGCTTAGGAGGAGCGGGAGGTGAGCAGTACTTC,CASSLGGAGGEQYF
NA,NA,TRBJ2-1,TRBV6-5,TGTGCCAGCAGTGACTCCGGGACCCTTATGAATGAGCAGTTCTTC,CASSDSGTLMNEQFF
NA,TRBD2,TRBJ2-7,TRBV7-2,TGTGCCAGCAGCCTTGGACTAGCTTCGGACGAGCAGTACTTC,CASSLGLASDEQYF
NA,TRBD2,TRBJ2-5,TRBV14,TGTGCCAGCAGCCCGGGGACTAGCGGGAGGCAAGAGACCCAGTACTTC,CASSPGTSGRQETQYF
NA,NA,TRBJ1-4,TRBV25-1,TGTGCCAGCAGTTCCCTCGGGGCAACAACTAATGAAAAACTGTTTTTT,CASSSLGATTNEKLFF
NA,TRBD1,TRBJ1-3,TRBV28,TGTGCCAGCAGTTTAATAGGGGGCTGGGGAAACACCATATATTTT,CASSLIGGWGNTIYF
NA,NA,TRBJ2-1,TRBV11-3,TGTGCCAGCAGCCTAGGAACGAGCTCCTACAATGAGCAGTTCTTC,CASSLGTSSYNEQFF
NA,TRBD2,TRBJ2-3,TRBV5-1,TGCGCCAGCAGCCTTGGACTAGCGGAGGGCCGGCATACGCAGTATTTT,CASSLGLAEGRHTQYF
NA,TRBD1,TRBJ1-4,TRBV9,TGTGCCAGCAGCACCCGACAGGGGAATGAAAAACTGTTTTTT,CASSTRQGNEKLFF
many,NA,TRBJ1-4,TRBV5-4,TGTGCCAGCCGGAACAGGGCAACTAATGAAAAACTGTTTTTT,CASRNRATNEKLFF
NA,NA,TRBJ1-1,TRBV7-9,TGTGCCAGCAGCGTTATGGTGGGTGAAGCTTTCTTT,CASSVMVGEAFF
many,TRBD2,TRBJ2-7,TRBV5-1,TGCGCCAGCAGCTTGATCTCGGCTAGCGGGAGTATGACAGATGGCGAGCAGTACTTC,CASSLISASGSMTDGEQYF
NA,TRBD1,TRBJ1-1,TRBV14,TGTGCCAGCAGCCAACTGGACAGGTTTGGGACTGAAGCTTTCTTT,CASSQLDRFGTEAFF
NA,NA,TRBJ2-1,TRBV28,TGTGCCAGCAGCTACCCCCGGGCCCAGCAGTTCTTC,CASSYPRAQQFF
NA,TRBD1,TRBJ2-3,TRBV28,TGTGCCAGCAGTTTGAGGACAGGGAACACAGATACGCAGTATTTT,CASSLRTGNTDTQYF
NA,TRBD2,TRBJ2-1,TRBV29-1,TGCAGCGTTGATAGGGGAGCTAGCGGTTACAATGAGCAGTTCTTC,CSVDRGASGYNEQFF
NA,NA,TRBJ2-1,TRBV9,TGTGCCAGCAGCGGGCTAGGGTCGTACAATGAGCAGTTCTTC,CASSGLGSYNEQFF
NA,NA,TRBJ1-4,TRBV11-2,TGTGCCAGCAGCTTAGGTGGACTTAATGAAAAACTGTTTTTT,CASSLGGLNEKLFF
NA,NA,TRBJ1-4,TRBV5-4,TGTGCCAGCAGCTTGGGACAGAATAATGAAAAACTGTTTTTT,CASSLGQNNEKLFF
NA,NA,TRBJ2-1,TRBV18,TGTGCCAGCTCACGAGGTGGACCCGGGAGCTCCTACAATGAGCAGTTCTTC,CASSRGGPGSSYNEQFF
NA,NA,TRBJ2-2,TRBV7-3,TGTGCCAGCAGCTTACATCGCAACACCGGGGAGCTGTTTTTT,CASSLHRNTGELFF
NA,NA,TRBJ1-1,TRBV4-1,TGCGCCAGCAGCCTCCCGGGGGCAGGAAACACTGAAGCTTTCTTT,CASSLPGAGNTEAFF
once,NA,TRBJ2-2,TRBV25-1,TGTGCCAGCAGTGAATCCGACAGGCACAACACCGGGGAGCTGTTTTTT,CASSESDRHNTGELFF
NA,NA,TRBJ2-7,TRBV28,TGTGCCAGCAGCCTACTCGGCTACGAGCAGTACTTC,CASSLLGYEQYF
once,NA,TRBJ2-3,TRBV5-1,TGCGCCAGCAGCTTGCGTCAGGGGGGAGATACGCAGTATTTT,CASSLRQGGDTQYF
NA,TRBD2,TRBJ2-3,TRBV5-1,TGCGCCAGCAGCACATTAGCGGGAACAGATACGCAGTATTTT,CASSTLAGTDTQYF
NA,TRBD2,TRBJ2-3,TRBV11-3,TGTGCCAGCAGCCAAGGGACTAGCGGGAGAGGTTTGAGAGATACGCAGTATTTT,CASSQGTSGRGLRDTQYF
NA,NA,TRBJ2-7,TRBV7-8,TGTGCCAGCAGCTTAAGTCCAGCGGTCTCCTACGAGCAGTACTTC,CASSLSPAVSYEQYF
NA,NA,TRBJ2-2,TRBV4-1,TGCGCCAGCAGCCAAGATCCCCTTGGGGAGCTGTTTTTT,CASSQDPLGELFF
NA,NA,TRBJ2-2,TRBV18,TGTGCCAGCTCACCTTCGGGGGGCTGGAACACCGGGGAGCTGTTTTTT,CASSPSGGWNTGELFF
many,NA,TRBJ2-1,TRBV2,TGTGCCAGCAGGGCAGGGGAGGTCGGGGAGCAGTTCTTC,CASRAGEVGEQFF
NA,TRBD2,TRBJ2-3,TRBV5-1,TGCGCCAGCAGCGTAAACCTAGCGGGAGATGTAGATACGCAGTATTTT,CASSVNLAGDVDTQYF
NA,NA,TRBJ2-2,TRBV11-2,TGTGCCAGCAGCTTAAATAAGTGGGCTAGCGACACCGGGGAGCTGTTTTTT,CASSLNKWASDTGELFF
NA,NA,TRBJ2-1,TRBV5-1,TGCGCCAGCTCCGACGACAATGAGCAGTTCTTC,CASSDDNEQFF
once,TRBD1,TRBJ1-2,TRBV4-1,TGCGCCAGCAGCCAAGATAATTCCGGACAGGGCAGGGGCTATGGCTACACCTTC,CASSQDNSGQGRGYGYTF
NA,NA,TRBJ2-5,TRBV7-3,TGTGCCAGCAGCCCTGGACAGTCAGAGACCCAGTACTTC,CASSPGQSETQYF
NA,NA,TRBJ2-1,TRBV9,TGTGCCAGCAGCGTCACATCCGGCCTCAATGAGCAGTTCTTC,CASSVTSGLNEQFF
few,NA,TRBJ2-7,TRBV28,TGTGCCAGCGCGGGCGCCCCCGGGGTATACGAGCAGTACTTC,CASAGAPGVYEQYF
NA,NA,TRBJ2-3,TRBV10-3,TGTGCCATCAGTGATGACCGATATACGCAGTATTTT,CAISDDRYTQYF
NA,TRBD1,TRBJ2-2,TRBV7-9,TGTGCCAGCAGCCCAGTCCTCGGACAGGAAATAACGAACACCGGGGAGCTGTTTTTT,CASSPVLGQEITNTGELFF
NA,NA,TRBJ2-1,TRBV11-1,TGTGCCAGCAGCTTATATTCTTTGGGGCAGCACAATGAGCAGTTCTTC,CASSLYSLGQHNEQFF